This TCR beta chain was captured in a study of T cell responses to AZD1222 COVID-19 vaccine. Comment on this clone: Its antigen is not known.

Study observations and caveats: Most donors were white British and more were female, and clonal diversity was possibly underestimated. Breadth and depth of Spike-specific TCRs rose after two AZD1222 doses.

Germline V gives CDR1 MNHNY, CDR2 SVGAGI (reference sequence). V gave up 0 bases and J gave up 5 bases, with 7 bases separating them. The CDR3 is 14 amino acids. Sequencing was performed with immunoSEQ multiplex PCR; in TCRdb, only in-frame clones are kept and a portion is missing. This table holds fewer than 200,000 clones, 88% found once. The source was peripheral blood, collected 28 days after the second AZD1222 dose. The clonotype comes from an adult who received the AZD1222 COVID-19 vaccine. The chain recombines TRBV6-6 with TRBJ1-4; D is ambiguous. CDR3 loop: CASSYSSVNEKLFF. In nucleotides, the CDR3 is TGTGCCAGCAGTTACTCGTCAGTCAATGAAAAACTGTTTTTT.